This T cell receptor (beta chain) derives from a study of T cells after yellow fever vaccination. TCRdb used MiXCR to reprocess the 5' RACE reads, holding one entry per CDR3 protein. The table lists fewer than 350,000 distinct CDR3 sequences, roughly 4% of them singletons. Findings and limits, study-wide: Abundant bulk-population clonotypes could contaminate the FACS-sorted repertoires. Once the booster was given, most primary-vaccination clones reappeared, at more than 95% for CD4 and around 90% for CD8. It was a weaker secondary response, yet one that peaked faster, at day 5 versus 15.

As regards this clonotype: Its antigen is still unknown.

Germline assignment: CDR1 SGHTA and CDR2 FQGTGA. The CDR3 runs 14 residues. V was clipped by 5 bases and J by 7 bases; unmatched bases: 8. The rearrangement links TRBV7-3 to TRBJ1-2; 9 nucleotides align to TRBD1. The sequence was obtained from a man between 18 and 35 years old who received the YFV17D yellow fever vaccine. The sample was PBMCs, taken on the day of the yellow fever booster vaccination. The CDR3 region is CASSITGGATGYTF. CDR3 nucleotide sequence: TGTGCCAGCAGCATTACAGGGGGCGCGACTGGCTACACCTTC.